Listed below are T cell receptor beta chains from one sample, sequenced in a study of cytomegalovirus exposure and HLA in healthy donors. Assay: immunoSEQ multiplex PCR; the TCRdb copy retains only in-frame clones and omits some. The repertoire holds about 180,000 clones, with 80% to 85% as singletons. Sequencing was carried out using PBMCs. All receptors derive from a boy aged 2-9 years in good health and CMV-seronegative. The CDR3 runs from the conserved cysteine through the conserved F or W. D genes are given only for firm matches. Clone size is shown for a subset of rows, as once, few, many or a class of expanded clone.

clone size: .; J gene: TRBJ2-3; V gene: TRBV6-5; D gene: TRBD2; CDR3 DNA: TGTGCCAGCACCCCTAGCGGGAGTGAGGATACGCAGTATTTT; CDR3 protein: CASTPSGSEDTQYF
clone size: .; J gene: TRBJ2-7; V gene: TRBV4-1; D gene: TRBD2; CDR3 DNA: TGCGCCAGCAGCCATGACCCGGGAGGCTCCTACGAGCAGTACTTC; CDR3 protein: CASSHDPGGSYEQYF
clone size: .; J gene: TRBJ2-5; V gene: TRBV10-1; D gene: .; CDR3 DNA: TGCGCCAGCAGTGAGGCCCCGACGAGGTCCGGGCAAGAGACCCAGTACTTC; CDR3 protein: CASSEAPTRSGQETQYF
clone size: .; J gene: TRBJ2-7; V gene: TRBV14; D gene: TRBD2; CDR3 DNA: TGTGCCAGCAGCCACCGAACTAGCGGGAGGGTCCTTTACGAGCAGTACTTC; CDR3 protein: CASSHRTSGRVLYEQYF
clone size: .; J gene: TRBJ2-1; V gene: TRBV5-1; D gene: TRBD2; CDR3 DNA: TGCGCCAGCAGCATCACGGGACTAGCGGGAGGGCCGAGTTACAATGAGCAGTTCTTC; CDR3 protein: CASSITGLAGGPSYNEQFF
clone size: .; J gene: TRBJ1-5; V gene: TRBV5-1; D gene: TRBD1; CDR3 DNA: TGCGCCAGCAGCTTGCATCCGGGACAGCCCAAATATAGCAATCAGCCCCAGCATTTT; CDR3 protein: CASSLHPGQPKYSNQPQHF
clone size: .; J gene: TRBJ2-1; V gene: TRBV6-5; D gene: TRBD2; CDR3 DNA: TGTGCCAGCAGTTGGACTAGCGGGAGTAGTGAAAAGGAGCAGTTCTTC; CDR3 protein: CASSWTSGSSEKEQFF
clone size: .; J gene: TRBJ2-3; V gene: TRBV7-3; D gene: .; CDR3 DNA: TGTGCCAGCAGCCTAAGCGGGTCTAGCACAGATACGCAGTATTTT; CDR3 protein: CASSLSGSSTDTQYF
clone size: once; J gene: TRBJ2-5; V gene: TRBV5-6; D gene: .; CDR3 DNA: TGTGCCAGCAGCGGGACCGGGACAATCAAAGGCGAGACCCAGTACTTC; CDR3 protein: CASSGTGTIKGETQYF
clone size: once; J gene: TRBJ2-1; V gene: TRBV29-1; D gene: .; CDR3 DNA: TGCAGCGTTGACTCCGCCTACAATGAGCAGTTCTTC; CDR3 protein: CSVDSAYNEQFF
clone size: once; J gene: TRBJ1-1; V gene: TRBV5-4; D gene: TRBD1; CDR3 DNA: TGTGCCAGCAGCTTGGTGGGACAGGGGGCGCTGAAGGTGAACACTGAAGCTTTCTTT; CDR3 protein: CASSLVGQGALKVNTEAFF
clone size: once; J gene: TRBJ2-1; V gene: TRBV11-3; D gene: TRBD1; CDR3 DNA: TGTGCCAGCAGCTTAGGACAGGGGAGGAGGAGGGAGCAGTTCTTC; CDR3 protein: CASSLGQGRRREQFF
clone size: .; J gene: TRBJ2-5; V gene: TRBV10-3; D gene: TRBD2; CDR3 DNA: TGTGCCATCAGTGGGGAGGAGGGACTAGCGGGCCCCTTGGTAGAGACCCAGTACTTC; CDR3 protein: CAISGEEGLAGPLVETQYF
clone size: .; J gene: TRBJ1-1; V gene: TRBV29-1; D gene: .; CDR3 DNA: TGCAGCGTTGACTCAGGGCCAAGCACTGAAGCTTTCTTT; CDR3 protein: CSVDSGPSTEAFF
clone size: .; J gene: TRBJ2-5; V gene: TRBV5-1; D gene: TRBD2; CDR3 DNA: TGCGCCAGCAGCTTTGGAACTAGCGGGAGGGAGACCCAGTACTTC; CDR3 protein: CASSFGTSGRETQYF
clone size: .; J gene: TRBJ1-5; V gene: TRBV12-5; D gene: .; CDR3 DNA: TGTGCTAGTGGTTTGGTAGCGGTTACAGTAAGTCAGCCCCAGCATTTT; CDR3 protein: CASGLVAVTVSQPQHF
clone size: .; J gene: TRBJ2-5; V gene: TRBV7-9; D gene: .; CDR3 DNA: TGTGCCAGCAGCCCCCCGGACAGACATCAAGAGACCCAGTACTTC; CDR3 protein: CASSPPDRHQETQYF
clone size: .; J gene: TRBJ2-7; V gene: TRBV11-2; D gene: .; CDR3 DNA: TGTGCCAGCAGCTTAGTTTCAGGGGCTTCCGAGCAGTACTTC; CDR3 protein: CASSLVSGASEQYF
clone size: .; J gene: TRBJ2-2; V gene: TRBV19; D gene: TRBD2; CDR3 DNA: TGTGCCAGTAGTTTCCGTGGCGGGAGGGCCGGGAACGGGGAGCTGTTTTTT; CDR3 protein: CASSFRGGRAGNGELFF
clone size: .; J gene: TRBJ2-1; V gene: TRBV6-1; D gene: TRBD2; CDR3 DNA: TGTGCCAGCAGTGAAGCACCTAGCGGGAGCCAGTCCTACAATGAGCAGTTCTTC; CDR3 protein: CASSEAPSGSQSYNEQFF
clone size: .; J gene: TRBJ2-7; V gene: TRBV11-2; D gene: TRBD1; CDR3 DNA: TGTGCCAGCAGCAAGACAGGGTACGAGCAGTACTTC; CDR3 protein: CASSKTGYEQYF
clone size: .; J gene: TRBJ2-1; V gene: TRBV2; D gene: .; CDR3 DNA: TGTGCCAGCAGTGTGGGCCCGAATGAGCAGTTCTTC; CDR3 protein: CASSVGPNEQFF
clone size: .; J gene: TRBJ1-6; V gene: TRBV27; D gene: .; CDR3 DNA: TGTGCCAGCAGTCTCGGGACATACCTTTGGGCCCTCCACTTT; CDR3 protein: CASSLGTYLWALHF
clone size: .; J gene: TRBJ1-1; V gene: TRBV19; D gene: .; CDR3 DNA: TGTGCCAGTAGTATGCCGGGGGTAGCCACTGAAGCTTTCTTT; CDR3 protein: CASSMPGVATEAFF
clone size: .; J gene: TRBJ2-1; V gene: TRBV6-5; D gene: .; CDR3 DNA: TGTGCCAGCAGCTACTCGAGTCGCAATGAGCAGTTCTTC; CDR3 protein: CASSYSSRNEQFF
clone size: .; J gene: TRBJ2-3; V gene: TRBV5-8; D gene: .; CDR3 DNA: TGTGCCAGCAGCTTGAAGCTCCATACGCAGTATTTT; CDR3 protein: CASSLKLHTQYF
clone size: once; J gene: TRBJ2-5; V gene: TRBV11-2; D gene: .; CDR3 DNA: TGTGCCAGCAGCTTAGTGGGAGGAGGCGCTTGGTACCAAGAGACCCAGTACTTC; CDR3 protein: CASSLVGGGAWYQETQYF
clone size: .; J gene: TRBJ2-7; V gene: TRBV18; D gene: .; CDR3 DNA: TGTGCCAGCTCACCACGCCCGGGATCGGACTACGAGCAGTACTTC; CDR3 protein: CASSPRPGSDYEQYF
clone size: .; J gene: TRBJ2-1; V gene: TRBV10-1; D gene: .; CDR3 DNA: TGCGCCAGCAGTGAGTCCGGTAGACTGCAGGAGCAGTTCTTC; CDR3 protein: CASSESGRLQEQFF